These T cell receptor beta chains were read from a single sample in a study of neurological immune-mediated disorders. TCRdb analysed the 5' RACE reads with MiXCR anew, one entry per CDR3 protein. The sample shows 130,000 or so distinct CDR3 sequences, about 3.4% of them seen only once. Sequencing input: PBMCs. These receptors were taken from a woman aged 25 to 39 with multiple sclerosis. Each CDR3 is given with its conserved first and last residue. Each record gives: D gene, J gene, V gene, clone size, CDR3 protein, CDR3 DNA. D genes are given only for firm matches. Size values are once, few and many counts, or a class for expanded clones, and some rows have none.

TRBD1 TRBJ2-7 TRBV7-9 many CASSNTGQGFYEQYF TGTGCCAGCAGCAACACGGGACAGGGATTTTACGAGCAGTACTTC
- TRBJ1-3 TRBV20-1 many CSALPRDFFSGNTIYF TGCAGTGCCTTACCCCGAGATTTCTTCTCTGGAAACACCATATATTTT
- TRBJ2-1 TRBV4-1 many CASSQVAGVIYNEQFF TGCGCCAGCAGCCAAGTTGCAGGGGTGATTTACAATGAGCAGTTCTTC
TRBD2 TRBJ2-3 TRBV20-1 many CSAGLAGAAADTQYF TGCAGTGCTGGACTAGCGGGAGCTGCGGCAGATACGCAGTATTTT
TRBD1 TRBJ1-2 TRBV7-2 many CASSLGRGPALGHGYTF TGTGCCAGCAGCTTAGGCAGGGGGCCCGCTTTGGGACATGGCTACACCTTC
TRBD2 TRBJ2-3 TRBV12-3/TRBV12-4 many CASSYGRAGIVDTQYF TGTGCCAGCAGTTACGGTCGAGCGGGGATAGTAGATACGCAGTATTTT
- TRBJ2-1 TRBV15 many CATSRDYSQGYNEQFF TGTGCCACCAGCAGAGATTACTCACAGGGATACAATGAGCAGTTCTTC
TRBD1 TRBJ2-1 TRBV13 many CASSLDRQGSNNEQFF TGTGCCAGCAGCTTAGACAGACAGGGGAGTAACAATGAGCAGTTCTTC
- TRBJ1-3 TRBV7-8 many CASSLKRLSSGNTIYF TGTGCCAGCAGCTTAAAAAGGCTCAGCTCTGGAAACACCATATATTTT
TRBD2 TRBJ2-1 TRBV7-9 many CASSSYSGGLVMYEQFF TGTGCCAGCAGCTCCTACTCCGGGGGACTAGTTATGTATGAGCAGTTCTTC
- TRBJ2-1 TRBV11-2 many CASGTLEQFF TGTGCCAGCGGTACACTGGAGCAGTTCTTC
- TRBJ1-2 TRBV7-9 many CASSFPGGNYGYTF TGTGCCAGCAGCTTTCCGGGGGGGAACTATGGCTACACCTTC
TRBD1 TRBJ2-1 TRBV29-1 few CSVVPLDRGPWNEQFF TGCAGCGTTGTCCCTTTGGACAGGGGGCCATGGAATGAGCAGTTCTTC
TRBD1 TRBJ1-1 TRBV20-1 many CSGAQGDTEAFF TGCAGTGGCGCGCAGGGGGACACTGAAGCTTTCTTT
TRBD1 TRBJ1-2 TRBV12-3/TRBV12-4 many CASSRTGNYGYTF TGTGCCAGCAGCCGGACAGGGAACTATGGCTACACCTTC
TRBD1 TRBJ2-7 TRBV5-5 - CASSLTGAAPYEQYF TGTGCCAGCAGCTTGACAGGGGCCGCCCCCTACGAGCAGTACTTC
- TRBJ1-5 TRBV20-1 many CSARDARDEVQPQHF TGCAGTGCTAGAGATGCCCGGGACGAGGTTCAGCCCCAGCATTTT
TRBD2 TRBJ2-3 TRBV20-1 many CSAWLRLAGSTDTQYF TGCAGTGCTTGGCTGAGACTAGCGGGGAGCACAGATACGCAGTATTTT
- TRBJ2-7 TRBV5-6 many CASSLTIFNEQYF TGTGCCAGCAGCTTGACAATCTTCAACGAGCAGTACTTC
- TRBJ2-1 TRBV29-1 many CSVPGLTNPNEQFF TGCAGCGTGCCGGGACTTACAAATCCCAATGAGCAGTTCTTC
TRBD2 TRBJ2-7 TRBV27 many CASSLAGAGGYEQYF TGTGCCAGCAGTTTGGCGGGAGCAGGAGGCTACGAGCAGTACTTC
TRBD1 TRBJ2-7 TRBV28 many CASSLGQGEQYF TGTGCCAGCAGTTTGGGACAGGGCGAGCAGTACTTC
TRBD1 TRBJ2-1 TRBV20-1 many CSARTSDRLLQFF TGCAGTGCTAGAACCTCGGACAGGTTATTACAGTTCTTC
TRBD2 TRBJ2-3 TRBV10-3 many CAITETGTSGSTDTQYF TGTGCCATCACCGAAACCGGGACTAGCGGGAGCACAGATACGCAGTATTTT
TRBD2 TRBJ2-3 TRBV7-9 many CASSPKTSGLGDF TGTGCCAGCAGCCCGAAGACTAGCGGACTGGGGGATTTT
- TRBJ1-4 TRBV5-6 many CASSLSRTIGKLFF TGTGCCAGCAGCTTGTCACGGACCATTGGAAAACTGTTTTTT
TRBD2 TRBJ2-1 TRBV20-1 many CSASRLAGGYNEQFF TGCAGTGCTAGCCGCCTAGCGGGAGGTTACAATGAGCAGTTCTTC
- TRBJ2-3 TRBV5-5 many CASSWEMCGASEDTQYF TGTGCCAGCAGCTGGGAAATGTGCGGGGCCTCCGAAGATACGCAGTATTTT
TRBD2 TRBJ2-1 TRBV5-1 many CASSPGVAGNEQFF TGCGCCAGCAGCCCGGGGGTAGCGGGCAATGAGCAGTTCTTC
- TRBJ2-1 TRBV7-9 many CASSEISGPYNEQFF TGTGCCAGCAGCGAAATAAGCGGGCCCTACAATGAGCAGTTCTTC
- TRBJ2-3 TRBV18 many CASSPRQVTDTQYF TGTGCCAGCTCACCACGCCAGGTAACAGATACGCAGTATTTT
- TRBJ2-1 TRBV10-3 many CAIRGDNEQFF TGTGCCATCAGGGGGGACAATGAGCAGTTCTTC
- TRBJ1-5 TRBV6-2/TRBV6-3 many CASSYGGTNSPQHF TGTGCCAGCAGTTACGGGGGAACGAATTCCCCCCAGCATTTT
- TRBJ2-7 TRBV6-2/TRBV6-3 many CASNRFSQQYF TGTGCCAGCAACCGCTTTAGTCAGCAGTACTTC
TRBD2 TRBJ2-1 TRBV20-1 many CSARGTSGGGKQFF TGCAGTGCTAGAGGGACTAGCGGGGGAGGGAAGCAGTTCTTC
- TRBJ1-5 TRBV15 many CATSSVGRFNQPQHF TGTGCCACCAGCAGTGTCGGACGGTTCAATCAGCCCCAGCATTTT
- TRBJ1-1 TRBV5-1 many CASSLDYRVENTEAFF TGCGCCAGCAGCTTGGACTATCGGGTGGAGAACACTGAAGCTTTCTTT